This T cell receptor beta chain comes out of a study of blood T cells in healthy people across ages. Overall study results and limits: CMV infection status of these donors was not known.

Through a sample-barcoded 5' primer and a J-beta primer mix, a second PCR was run for about 6 to 11 cycles. In TCRdb, the 5' RACE reads were re-called with MiXCR into one record per CDR3 protein. Of around 1,000,000 distinct CDR3 sequences in the sample, 25% were seen once. In this sample, this clonotype turned up a few times. Its matching antigen is unknown. The CDR3 covers 14 residues. V lost 2 bases and J lost 2, with 7 bases in between. Germline CDR1 reads KGHSH; CDR2 reads LQKENI. Separately, the same data were catalogued under a study of T cells of mothers and their children. That publication notes: Related mother-child pairs showed slightly, non-significantly higher overlap than unrelated pairs.

The receptor comes from a girl aged 2 to 9 in good health. Source material: blood. The J gene is TRBJ1-3, the V gene TRBV18; D uncertain. CDR3 sequence (DNA): TGTGCCAGCTCACCATCGGAACCTGGAAACACCATATATTTT. Amino acid sequence: CASSPSEPGNTIYF. The full variable domain, its missing parts supplied by reference TRBV18 and TRBJ1-3, is NAGVMQNPRHLVRRRGQEARLRCSPMKGHSHVYWYRQLPEEGLKFMVYLQKENIIDESGMPKERFSAEFPKEGPSILRIQQVVRGDSAAYFCASSPSEPGNTIYFGEGSWLTVV.